This TCR beta chain came from a study of OX40 agonist ivuxolimab in advanced cancers. Looking at the study overall: Mean age approximately 66 years, range about 20 to 79; 82.7% male. The study's findings and limits: CD8+ T cells showed, on average, more clonal expansion than CD4+ cells. Some of the lowest clonal expansion was seen in partial responders at 0.1-3.0 mg/kg.

On this clone: Its target is unknown.

The germline V and J ends were trimmed by 7 bases and 1 base, with 19 bases remaining between them. Germline V gene data show CDR1 as MDHEN and CDR2 as SYDVKM. The length of the CDR3 is 16 residues. Some clones are missing from TCRdb's copy, which holds only in-frame ones; the method was immunoSEQ multiplex PCR. Among about 26,000 clones listed, 70% to 90% were seen once. This receptor was taken from an adult with an advanced solid tumor such as melanoma, head and neck, liver or kidney cancer. Sequences were derived from CD4+ or CD8+ T cells sorted from blood, sampled in a trial of the OX40 agonist ivuxolimab. This sequence joins TRBV28 and TRBJ1-1; D is undetermined. The CDR3 sequence is CASTSKPGFPNTEAFF. The CDR3 DNA follows: TGTGCCAGCACTTCGAAGCCGGGCTTTCCGAACACTGAAGCTTTCTTT. Variable domain in full (rest from reference TRBV28 and TRBJ1-1): DVKVTQSSRYLVKRTGEKVFLECVQDMDHENMFWYRQDPGLGLRLIYFSYDVKMKEKGDIPEGYSVSREKKERFSLILESASTNQTSMYLCASTSKPGFPNTEAFFGQGTRLTVV.